This entry lists 3 T cell receptor beta chains sequenced from one sample in a study of T cell responses to AZD1222 COVID-19 vaccine. TCRdb keeps only in-frame clones here, not all; method: immunoSEQ multiplex PCR. This sample carries about 180,000 clones, 70% to 90% of them seen once, and the ten largest clones take 1.5% to 2%. The sequences come from peripheral blood, collected on day 0 of AZD1222 vaccination. The receptors here all came from an adult in good health.

The V and J genes are TRBV11-3 and TRBJ2-5; possible D gene TRBD1, 6 bases. Germline V gene lookup returns CDR1 SGHNT and CDR2 YENEEA. This CDR3 is built from 14 residues. The V and J ends lost 4 bases and 7 bases respectively, with 16 bases between them. CDR3 loop: CASSSTMGARTQYF. DNA of the CDR3: TGTGCCAGCAGCTCCACCATGGGGGCGAGGACCCAGTACTTC.

V usage is TRBV28 and J usage is TRBJ1-2; D not certain. V lost 6 bases, J lost 2 bases, and 16 bases lay in between. Germline CDR1 reads MDHEN; CDR2 reads SYDVKM. CDR3 length equals 15 residues. The CDR3, as DNA: TGTGCCAGCAGATCCTATACACAGCTAAACTATGGCTACACCTTC. It translates to CASRSYTQLNYGYTF.

The chain carries TRBV4-3 and TRBJ2-7; no definite D call. CDR1 is LGHNA and CDR2 is YSLEER in the germline V gene. The CDR3 consists of 15 residues. V gave up 0 bases and J gave up 0 bases, with 9 bases separating them. Written as DNA, the CDR3 is TGCGCCAGCAGCCAAGATTTTGTCAGCTCCTACGAGCAGTACTTC. It is translated as CASSQDFVSSYEQYF.